This is a list of T cell receptor beta chains from one sample in a study of cytomegalovirus exposure and HLA in healthy donors. The repertoire was sequenced with immunoSEQ multiplex PCR; TCRdb's copy has only in-frame clones and lacks some. Among 52,000 or so clones listed, about 77% were seen once. The sample comprised PBMCs. These receptors were collected from a woman in her thirties or forties in good health and CMV-seropositive. Each CDR3 is given with its conserved first and last residue. The D gene is left open where the match is weak. Where a row states a size, it is once, few, many or the class of an expanded clone; other rows omit it.

TRBD1 TRBJ1-1 TRBV5-1 NA CASSHDRVDTEAFF TGCGCCAGCAGCCACGACAGGGTAGACACTGAAGCTTTCTTT
NA TRBJ1-5 TRBV28 NA CASSPQKGDQPQHF TGTGCCAGCAGTCCTCAGAAAGGGGATCAGCCCCAGCATTTT
TRBD1 TRBJ2-1 TRBV27 NA CASSSPGQGNNEQFF TGTGCCAGCAGTTCTCCGGGACAGGGGAACAATGAGCAGTTCTTC
TRBD1 TRBJ2-6 TRBV2 NA CATSDRERSVLTF TGTGCCACCTCGGACAGGGAAAGGTCCGTCCTGACTTTC
NA TRBJ2-3 TRBV11-3 NA CASSPHRGSDTQYF TGTGCCAGCAGTCCCCACCGGGGTTCAGATACGCAGTATTTT
NA TRBJ2-7 TRBV19 NA CASSQSYEQYF TGTGCCAGTAGCCAGTCCTACGAGCAGTACTTC
TRBD1 TRBJ1-1 TRBV30 NA CATYRGNTEAFF TGTGCCACCTACAGGGGGAACACTGAAGCTTTCTTT
NA TRBJ1-6 TRBV29-1 NA CSVTLGGEGSPLHF TGCAGCGTTACCCTTGGAGGGGAAGGTTCACCCCTCCACTTT
TRBD2 TRBJ2-1 TRBV20-1 once CSVRGGNEQFF TGCAGTGTTAGGGGAGGGAATGAGCAGTTCTTC
TRBD2 TRBJ2-5 TRBV2 NA CASSGGTLTRETQYF TGTGCCAGCAGCGGGGGGACTTTAACACGGGAGACCCAGTACTTC
NA TRBJ2-3 TRBV7-2 NA CASSLIVGYGTDTQYF TGTGCCAGCAGCTTAATCGTCGGGTACGGCACAGATACGCAGTATTTT
TRBD1 TRBJ1-6 TRBV6-1 NA CASKRDREPLHF TGTGCCAGCAAACGAGACAGGGAACCCCTCCACTTT
TRBD2 TRBJ2-1 TRBV6-5 once CASSVRGGQSEQFF TGTGCCAGCAGTGTGCGGGGGGGCCAAAGTGAGCAGTTCTTC